The source of this T cell receptor beta chain is a study of human T cells and chemical hapten exposure. At the level of the study: Minor pooled library volume differences mainly drove per-sample TCR yield variation.

Time point defined: healthy volunteer bleed at 6 weeks. Unfractionated whole blood served as the source for total RNA extraction. V dropped 4 bases and J dropped 6 bases, with 13 bases sitting between them. The CDR3 has 13 amino acids. Germline assignment: CDR1 SQVTM and CDR2 ANQGSEA. Whole-study results and caveats: TCRs at high frequency, those above 1 in 1000, did not change with DPC sensitization.

This clonotype was observed a handful of times. The antigen is not known. Unique molecular identifiers were attached to individual cDNA molecules within the library. TCRdb processed the RACE reads anew with MiXCR; each CDR3 protein has one entry. The sample lists about 77,000 distinct CDR3 sequences, roughly 7.9% occurring once. This rearrangement joins TRBV29-1 to TRBJ2-1; D may be TRBD1 (5 bases). This receptor was identified in a female donor in good health. Some clones in this sample may be carry-over from other donors' samples. The sequencing input was whole blood. Here the CDR3 DNA reads TGCAGCGTTGTGCCAGGGCCCCTCAATGAGCAGTTCTTC. Its translation is CSVVPGPLNEQFF.